This T cell receptor beta chain was sequenced during a study of shared clonotypes between healthy human individuals. V lost 3 bases to trimming and J lost 5 bases, with 10 bases between them. This CDR3 comprises 12 residues. Germline lookup yields CDR1 SQVTM and CDR2 ANQGSEA. Notes on this clone: Its antigen is unknown.

As originally analysed: ImmunoSEQ output lacked quality scores and full-length reads, limiting matched filtering. Sequenced by immunoSEQ multiplex PCR; TCRdb stores in-frame clones only, minus some. V, J and clone size are taken as reported in that table, and D and trimming were inferred from the DNA itself. The top ten hold 1% to 1.3% of the sample, which has about 2 million clones, about 94% seen once. Study results and caveats: Sampling covered blood only; tissue repertoires likely differ. The diversity represented, both genetic and in exposure history, was limited by few donors.

In the naive CD8 group, cells lacked CD45RO and were positively selected for CCR7, so terminally differentiated effector memory CD45RA+ cells were left out. The rearrangement uses TRBV29-1 and TRBJ2-5; D is undetermined. This TCR came from a man aged 18-30 years in good health. Sequencing was done on a sample of naive CD8+ T cells sorted from blood. This chain's CDR3 is CSVDSQRETQYF. The CDR3 DNA reads as TGCAGCGTTGATTCCCAGAGGGAGACCCAGTACTTC.